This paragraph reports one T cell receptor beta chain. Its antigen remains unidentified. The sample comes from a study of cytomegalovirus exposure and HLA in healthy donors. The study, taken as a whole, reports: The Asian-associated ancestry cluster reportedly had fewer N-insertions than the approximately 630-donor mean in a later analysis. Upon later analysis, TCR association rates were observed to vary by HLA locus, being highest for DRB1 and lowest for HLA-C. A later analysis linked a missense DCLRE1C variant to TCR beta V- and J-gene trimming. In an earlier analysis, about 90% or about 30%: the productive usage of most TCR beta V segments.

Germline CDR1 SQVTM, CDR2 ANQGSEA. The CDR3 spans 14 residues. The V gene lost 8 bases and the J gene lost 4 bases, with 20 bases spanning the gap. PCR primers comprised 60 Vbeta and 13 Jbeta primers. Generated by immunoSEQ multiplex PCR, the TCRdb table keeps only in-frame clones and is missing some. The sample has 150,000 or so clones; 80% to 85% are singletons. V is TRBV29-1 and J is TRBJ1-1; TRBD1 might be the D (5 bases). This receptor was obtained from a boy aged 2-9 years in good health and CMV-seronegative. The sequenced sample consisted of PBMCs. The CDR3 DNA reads TGCAGCCTCCTATTAGCGGGGGGTGGCACTGAAGCTTTCTTT. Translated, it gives CSLLLAGGGTEAFF.